These 23 T cell receptor beta chains were sequenced from one sample in a study of T cell repertoires in cytomegalovirus infection. TCRdb processed the reads anew with MiXCR; each CDR3 protein has one entry. Of hundreds of thousands of distinct CDR3 sequences listed, 24% are singletons. The sample consisted of CD8+ T cells from PBMCs. The receptor source for this set is a human donor in good health (CMV status not recorded). Some clones in this sample may be carry-over from other donors' samples.

In this sample, this clonotype turned up many times. The V and J genes are TRBV7-2 and TRBJ2-6; no definite D call. V lost 3 bases and J 2 bases, leaving 8 bases between the germline ends. This CDR3 is 15 amino acids long. Germline values: CDR1 SGHTA, CDR2 FQGNSA. The CDR3 nucleotides read TGTGCCAGCAGCTTTTTAGGGACTGGGGCCAACGTCCTGACTTTC. This codes for CASSFLGTGANVLTF.

The rearrangement links TRBV28 to TRBJ2-5; 11 nucleotides match TRBD1. The germline V gene encodes CDR1 MDHEN and CDR2 SYDVKM. This CDR3 contains 15 residues. V lost 10 bases to trimming and J lost 5 bases; unmatched junction nucleotides: 12. CDR3 nucleotide sequence: TGTGCCAACACCCTCGGACAGGGGGCGAGGGAGACCCAGTACTTC. The encoded protein is CANTLGQGARETQYF.

In this sample, this clonotype turned up a few times. The chain couples TRBV7-9 to TRBJ2-7; possible D gene TRBD2, 6 bases. The CDR3 has 14 residues. Per germline, CDR1 SEHNR and CDR2 FQNEAQ (reference sequence). V shed 5 bases and J shed 5 bases, with 16 bases lying between them. The CDR3 is CASSPPGVGHEQYV. CDR3 sequence (DNA): TGTGCCAGCAGCCCCCCGGGGGTCGGGCACGAGCAGTACGTC.

The chain uses TRBV6-4 and TRBJ1-5, with D hard to call. V was shortened by 4 bases and J by 6 bases, with 13 bases between the two germline ends. The CDR3 is made up of 14 amino acids. Germline V gene data show CDR1 as MRHNA and CDR2 as SNTAGT. CDR3: CASSVEGFGQPQHF. CDR3 bases: TGTGCCAGCAGTGTAGAGGGATTTGGTCAGCCCCAGCATTTT.

At least ten counts were recorded for this clonotype. The V gene is TRBV2, the J gene TRBJ2-7; D ambiguous. CDR1 SNHLY and CDR2 FYNNEI come from the germline V gene. V shed 10 bases and J shed 4 bases, with 11 bases lying between them. This CDR3 has 11 residues. For the CDR3, the DNA is TGTGCCAATACGGACCTTTACGAGCAGTACTTC. Protein product: CANTDLYEQYF.

The chain's CDR3 is CASSVGRNEQFF. DNA of the CDR3: TGTGCCAGCAGCGTGGGCCGGAATGAGCAGTTCTTC. The J gene is TRBJ2-1, the V gene TRBV9; D gene uncertain. Germline values: CDR1 SGDLS, CDR2 YYNGEE. Trimming shortened V by 2 bases and J by 7 bases, and 7 bases separated the two germline ends. The CDR3 has 12 amino acids. The variable domain in full, with the rest retrieved from reference TRBV9 and TRBJ2-1, is DSGVTQTPKHLITATGQRVTLRCSPRSGDLSVYWYQQSLDQGLQFLIQYYNGEERAKGNILERFSAQQFPDLHSELNLSSLELGDSALYFCASSVGRNEQFFGPGTRLTVL.

The rearrangement links TRBV29-1 to TRBJ2-5, with D perhaps TRBD1 (6 bases). The V gene's germline CDR1 is SQVTM and CDR2 ANQGSEA. The length of the CDR3 is 12 residues. V lost 7 bases and J 1 base, leaving 10 bases between the germline ends. CDR3 DNA: TGCAGCGCCGGGACAACCCAAGAGACCCAGTACTTC. Translation: CSAGTTQETQYF.

The gene calls are TRBV7-8 and TRBJ1-1; D not certain. Germline CDR1 is SGHVS and CDR2 is FQNEAQ. The CDR3 has 13 residues. The V and J ends lost 2 bases and 5 bases respectively, with 9 bases between them. CDR3 coding DNA: TGTGCCAGCAGCTTAATCTACAAAACTGAAGCTTTCTTT. It translates to CASSLIYKTEAFF. Full variable domain (remainder filled in from reference TRBV7-8 and TRBJ1-1): GAGVSQSPRYKVAKRGQDVALRCDPISGHVSLFWYQQALGQGPEFLTYFQNEAQLDKSGLPSDRFFAERPEGSVSTLKIQRTQQEDSAVYLCASSLIYKTEAFFGQGTRLTVV.

This clonotype has a handful of counts. The chain recombines TRBV4-3 with TRBJ1-4, with D perhaps TRBD1 (5 bases). The CDR3 sequence is 15 residues long. Deletions cut 0 bases from V and 6 bases from J, with 11 bases between. Per the germline V gene, CDR1 is LGHNA and CDR2 is YSLEER. The CDR3 coding sequence is TGCGCCAGCAGCCAAGATGTAGGGGAGCATGAAAAACTGTTTTTT. Translated: CASSQDVGEHEKLFF.

This clonotype showed up just a few times. The V and J genes are TRBV6-1 and TRBJ1-2, with unresolved D. From germline, CDR1 is MNHNS and CDR2 SASEGT. The CDR3 runs to 18 residues. The V end lost 1 base, the J end lost 0 bases, and 18 bases lay between the germline ends. CDR3 amino acids: CASSEVSFTAFTNYGYTF. CDR3 nucleotide sequence: TGTGCCAGCAGTGAAGTGTCATTCACAGCCTTCACTAACTATGGCTACACCTTC.

The chain recombines TRBV28 with TRBJ2-2; 8 bases line up with TRBD2. The CDR3 is made up of 14 amino acids. Germline V lookup: CDR1 MDHEN, CDR2 SYDVKM. The V segment lost 6 bases and the J segment 5 bases; nucleotides outside the gene matches: 5. The CDR3: CASRGGTRTGELFF. The CDR3 DNA sequence: TGTGCCAGCAGAGGAGGGACTAGAACCGGGGAGCTGTTTTTT.

This clonotype came up many times. The rearrangement uses TRBV10-3 and TRBJ2-7; the match to TRBD2 covers 8 bases. The V and J ends lost 0 bases and 9 bases, in that order; junction bases with no gene match: 10. Germline CDR1 is ENHRY and CDR2 is SYGVKD. This CDR3 region has 15 residues. The CDR3 DNA reads as TGTGCCATCAGTGAGTCAGGGACTAGTATTTTTGGGCAGTACTTC. Encoded protein: CAISESGTSIFGQYF.

This clonotype has ten or more counts. The V gene is TRBV6-5, the J gene TRBJ2-5; tentatively, D is TRBD2 (6 bases). Germline values: CDR1 MNHEY, CDR2 SVGAGI. The ends were cut back, 0 bases at V and 0 bases at J, with 11 bases in the middle. The CDR3 has 16 residues. In nucleotides, the CDR3 is TGTGCCAGCAGTTACTCGACTAGTCGGGACCAAGAGACCCAGTACTTC. Protein: CASSYSTSRDQETQYF.

This chain links TRBV2 with TRBJ2-7; D unresolved. Between the trimmed V and J ends, which lost 2 bases and 0 bases, there was a span of 8 bases. CDR1 and CDR2 from the germline V gene are SNHLY and FYNNEI. The CDR3 contains 14 residues. Here the CDR3 DNA reads TGTGCCAGCAGTGAAAGCATGGGCTCCTACGAGCAGTACTTC. Residues: CASSESMGSYEQYF.

On this clonotype: A read error is possible here, since a much larger clone lies one base away. Written as DNA, the CDR3 is TGTGCCAGCAGCTCGGACAACCACAATGAGCAGTTCTTC. This encodes CASSSDNHNEQFF. The J gene is TRBJ2-1, the V gene TRBV11-2, with D possibly matching TRBD1 (5 bases). Germline lookup yields CDR1 SGHAT and CDR2 FQNNGV. V lost 4 bases and J 5 bases, leaving 9 bases between the germline ends. The CDR3 totals 13 residues.

On this clonotype: This may be a read error: a much more frequent sequence differs by one nucleotide. The genes are TRBV7-6 and TRBJ2-1, with 8 bases identical to TRBD2. The CDR3 is 17 residues long. The germline CDR1 and CDR2 sequences are SGHVS and FNYEAQ. The CDR3 reads CTSSLEGTRLSYNEQFF. The CDR3 bases are TGTACCAGCAGCTTAGAAGGGACTAGACTATCCTACAATGAGCAGTTCTTC.

This clonotype was seen more than once but under ten times. V usage is TRBV7-6 and J usage is TRBJ2-5, with D unclear. Germline CDR1 SGHVS, CDR2 FNYEAQ. The ends were cut back, 1 base at V and 4 bases at J, with 10 bases in the middle. The CDR3 has 14 amino acids. CDR3 protein: CASSLVSPGETQYF. CDR3 DNA: TGTGCCAGCAGCTTAGTGTCCCCGGGAGAGACCCAGTACTTC.

With respect to this clonotype: An end of the junction does not agree with germline; a read error may underlie this. This chain joins TRBV7-9 and TRBJ1-2; D is ambiguous. This CDR3 has 18 residues. The germline V gene has CDR1 SEHNR and CDR2 FQNEAQ (reference sequence). CDR3 bases: TGTGCCAACAGCTTAGCGAGAGACCTGCAACACCTGAACTATGGCTACACCTTC. It yields the protein CANSLARDLQHLNYGYTF.

This clonotype was seen ten or more times. The J gene is TRBJ2-5, the V gene TRBV11-2; tentatively, D is TRBD1 (6 bases). The germline CDR1 and CDR2 sequences are SGHAT and FQNNGV. V was clipped by 4 bases and J by 2 bases, with 8 bases between them. This CDR3 contains 13 residues. In DNA form, the CDR3 reads TGTGCCAGCAGCTGGGGACATCAAGAGACCCAGTACTTC. It is translated as CASSWGHQETQYF.

This chain links TRBV28 with TRBJ1-1; possibly TRBD1 for D (6 bases). Per germline, CDR1 MDHEN and CDR2 SYDVKM. The CDR3 loop spans 13 amino acids. V was trimmed by 6 bases and J by 5 bases, leaving 13 bases between them. DNA of the CDR3: TGTGCCAGCAGAAACAGGGTTGGTACTGAAGCTTTCTTT. This gives the protein CASRNRVGTEAFF.

The chain uses TRBV5-6 and TRBJ1-1; 8 bases agree with TRBD1. The CDR3 has 14 amino acids. The junction had 5 bases not matched to a gene; V was cut back by 5 bases and J by 2 bases. Germline V gives CDR1 SGHDT, CDR2 YYEEEE. For the CDR3, the DNA is TGTGCCAGCAGTTGGGACAGGCCAAACACTGAAGCTTTCTTT. Residues: CASSWDRPNTEAFF.

This clonotype was seen ten or more times. The chain has TRBV11-2 and TRBJ2-4; 10 bases are a match to TRBD1. The CDR3 is made up of 16 amino acids. Germline assignment: CDR1 SGHAT and CDR2 FQNNGV. The V gene end was trimmed by 0 bases and the J gene end by 8 bases; junction bases not matched to a gene: 7. CDR3 loop: CASSLDVWDRGDIQYF. In nucleotides, the CDR3 is TGTGCCAGCAGCTTAGACGTCTGGGACAGGGGTGACATTCAGTACTTC.

This clonotype was detected ten times or more. V is TRBV12-3 or TRBV12-4 and J is TRBJ1-1; no firm D call. The CDR3 is 16 residues long. V lost 3 bases and J 0 bases, leaving 14 bases between the germline ends. Written as DNA, the CDR3 is TGTGCCAGCAGTTTTCCGTCAAAATTCCTGAACACTGAAGCTTTCTTT. Translating gives CASSFPSKFLNTEAFF.